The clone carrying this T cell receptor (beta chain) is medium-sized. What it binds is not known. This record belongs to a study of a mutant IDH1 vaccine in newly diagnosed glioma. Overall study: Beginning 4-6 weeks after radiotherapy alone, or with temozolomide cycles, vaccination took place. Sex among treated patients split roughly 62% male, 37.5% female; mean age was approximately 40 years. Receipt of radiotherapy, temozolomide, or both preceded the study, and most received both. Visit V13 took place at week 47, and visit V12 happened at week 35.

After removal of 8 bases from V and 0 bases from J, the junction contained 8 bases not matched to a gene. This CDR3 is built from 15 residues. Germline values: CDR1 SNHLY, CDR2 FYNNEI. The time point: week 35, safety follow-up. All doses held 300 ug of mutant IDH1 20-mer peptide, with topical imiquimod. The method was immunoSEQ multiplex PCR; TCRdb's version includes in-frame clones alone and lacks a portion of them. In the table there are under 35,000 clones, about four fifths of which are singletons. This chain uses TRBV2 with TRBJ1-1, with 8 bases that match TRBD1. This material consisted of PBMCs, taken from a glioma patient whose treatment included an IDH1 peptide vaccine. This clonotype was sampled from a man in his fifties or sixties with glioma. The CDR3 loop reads CASLRTGNMNTEAFF. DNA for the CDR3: TGTGCCAGCCTTCGGACAGGGAACATGAACACTGAAGCTTTCTTT.